This TCR beta chain was found in a study of blood T cell repertoires in COVID-19. Background on the study: Both acute and convalescent COVID-19 samples were obtained from the United States, Italy and Spain. Sources were T cells, B-cell-depleted T cells, or PBMCs; the material itself was cDNA or gDNA.

This CDR3 has 17 residues. The ends lost 3 bases at V and 4 bases at J; junction bases unmatched: 9. CDR1 and CDR2 from the germline V gene are MDHEN and SYDVKM. The repertoire was sequenced with immunoSEQ multiplex PCR; TCRdb's copy has only in-frame clones and lacks some. The sample lists some 220,000 clones; about 79% were seen once. The receptor's source is a man aged 45-65 years with active or convalescent COVID-19. Material: peripheral blood. The rearrangement joins TRBV28 to TRBJ1-1; 12 bases map to TRBD1. The CDR3 sequence is CASSLSGTGGRGTEAFF. The CDR3 coding sequence is TGTGCCAGCAGTTTGTCCGGGACAGGGGGCAGAGGCACTGAAGCTTTCTTT.